One sample yielded the 10 T cell receptor beta chains listed below, sequenced in a study of shared clonotypes between healthy human individuals. The table came from immunoSEQ multiplex PCR; TCRdb's copy has only in-frame clones and leaves some out. The repertoire holds around 700,000 clones, with roughly 94% as singletons. CD45RO negativity and positive selection for CCR7 defined naive CD8 cells, a population that excluded terminally differentiated effector memory CD45RA+ cells. Sequenced input: naive CD8+ T cells sorted from blood. The source of these receptors is a man younger than 45 in good health.

V is TRBV28 and J is TRBJ2-3; D is uncertain. The CDR3 length is 16 residues. The germline V gene has CDR1 MDHEN and CDR2 SYDVKM. Trimming pared 5 bases from V and 6 bases from J, leaving 21 bases between. CDR3 coding DNA: TGTGCCAGCAGTCTGCGAGCACTCTTGACATCGGATACGCAGTATTTT. Amino acids: CASSLRALLTSDTQYF.

CDR3 in DNA: TGTGCCAGCAGCTCGCGACAGGGCGGAGAGACCCAGTACTTC. Encoded protein: CASSSRQGGETQYF. The chain has TRBV7-9 and TRBJ2-5; 7 bases map to TRBD1. There are 14 residues in the CDR3. Germline V lookup: CDR1 SEHNR, CDR2 FQNEAQ (reference sequence). V lost 4 bases to trimming and J lost 4 bases; unmatched junction nucleotides: 6.

This clone appeared a single time. This rearrangement joins TRBV14 to TRBJ2-3; D remains ambiguous. Germline values: CDR1 SGHDN, CDR2 FVKESK. CDR3 length equals 14 residues. The V gene lost 4 bases and the J gene lost 4 bases, with 12 bases spanning the gap. CDR3 amino acids: CASSRKLVPDTQYF. The CDR3 region has the DNA TGTGCCAGCAGCCGAAAATTAGTTCCAGATACGCAGTATTTT.

The chain carries TRBV13 and TRBJ2-3; 7 bases agree with TRBD1. The CDR3 has 19 amino acids. V dropped 5 bases and J dropped 0; count of bases not matched to a gene: 17. CDR1 is PRHDT and CDR2 is FYEKMQ in the germline V gene (reference sequence). CDR3 sequence reads: CASSTRQGLGEVSTDTQYF. CDR3 sequence (DNA): TGTGCCAGCAGCACCAGACAGGGTTTGGGAGAAGTTAGCACAGATACGCAGTATTTT.

The V call is TRBV7-9, the J call TRBJ2-1; TRBD2 is a possible D gene (5 bases). V lost 6 bases, J lost 6 bases, and 18 bases lay in between. This CDR3 region has 15 residues. Germline V gene data show CDR1 as SEHNR and CDR2 as FQNEAQ (reference sequence). The CDR3 DNA reads as TGTGCCAGCAGGGGTTGGAGTCTCGAGGGCAATGAGCAGTTCTTC. Translated: CASRGWSLEGNEQFF.

As DNA, the CDR3 is TGTGCCACTACCAGAGCCGGGGCCAACGTCCTGACTTTC. It yields the protein CATTRAGANVLTF. V is TRBV15 and J is TRBJ2-6, with D unclear. Germline CDR1 reads LNHNV; CDR2 reads YYDKDF (reference sequence). V was shortened by 9 bases and J by 4 bases, with 10 bases between the two germline ends. The CDR3 has 13 amino acids.

This clone was picked up a small number of times. DNA for the CDR3: TGTGCCAGCAGTGAAACTCGGGACAGGGGTCAACCCAATGAGCAGTTCTTC. Translation: CASSETRDRGQPNEQFF. V gene TRBV25-1 combines with J gene TRBJ2-1, with 10 bases identical to TRBD1. Germline V gives CDR1 MGHDK, CDR2 SYGVNS. This CDR3 contains 17 residues. V gave up 2 bases and J gave up 6 bases; unmatched junction bases: 10.

The gene calls are TRBV7-6 and TRBJ2-1; either TRBD1 or TRBD2 may supply D (5 bases each). Germline assignment: CDR1 SGHVS and CDR2 FNYEAQ. The length of the CDR3 is 12 residues. The V end lost 5 bases, the J end lost 10 bases, and 12 bases lay between the germline ends. CDR3 nucleotide sequence: TGTGCCAGCAGCCCCACAGGAGGCGAGCAGTTCTTC. Protein sequence: CASSPTGGEQFF.

The V gene is TRBV5-1, the J gene TRBJ1-5; TRBD1 agrees at 11 bases. This CDR3 is 19 amino acids long. V gave up 2 bases and J gave up 2 bases; unmatched junction bases: 12. Germline values: CDR1 SGHRS, CDR2 YFSETQ. CDR3 amino acids: CASSFRNPGQGDGNQPQHF. The CDR3, as DNA: TGCGCCAGCAGCTTCCGGAATCCGGGACAGGGGGATGGCAATCAGCCCCAGCATTTT.

This clone occurred a few times. The chain links TRBV11-3 to TRBJ2-6; D unclear. In germline, CDR1 is SGHNT, CDR2 YENEEA. The CDR3 length is 15 residues. V lost 3 bases and J lost 1, with 7 bases in between. The CDR3, as DNA: TGTGCCAGCAGCTTTGGAAGATCTGGGGCCAACGTCCTGACTTTC. Its translation: CASSFGRSGANVLTF. Filled out from reference TRBV11-3 and TRBJ2-6, the complete variable domain reads EAGVVQSPRYKIIEKKQPVAFWCNPISGHNTLYWYLQNLGQGPELLIRYENEEAVDDSQLPKDRFSAERLKGVDSTLKIQPAELGDSAVYLCASSFGRSGANVLTFGAGSRLTVL.